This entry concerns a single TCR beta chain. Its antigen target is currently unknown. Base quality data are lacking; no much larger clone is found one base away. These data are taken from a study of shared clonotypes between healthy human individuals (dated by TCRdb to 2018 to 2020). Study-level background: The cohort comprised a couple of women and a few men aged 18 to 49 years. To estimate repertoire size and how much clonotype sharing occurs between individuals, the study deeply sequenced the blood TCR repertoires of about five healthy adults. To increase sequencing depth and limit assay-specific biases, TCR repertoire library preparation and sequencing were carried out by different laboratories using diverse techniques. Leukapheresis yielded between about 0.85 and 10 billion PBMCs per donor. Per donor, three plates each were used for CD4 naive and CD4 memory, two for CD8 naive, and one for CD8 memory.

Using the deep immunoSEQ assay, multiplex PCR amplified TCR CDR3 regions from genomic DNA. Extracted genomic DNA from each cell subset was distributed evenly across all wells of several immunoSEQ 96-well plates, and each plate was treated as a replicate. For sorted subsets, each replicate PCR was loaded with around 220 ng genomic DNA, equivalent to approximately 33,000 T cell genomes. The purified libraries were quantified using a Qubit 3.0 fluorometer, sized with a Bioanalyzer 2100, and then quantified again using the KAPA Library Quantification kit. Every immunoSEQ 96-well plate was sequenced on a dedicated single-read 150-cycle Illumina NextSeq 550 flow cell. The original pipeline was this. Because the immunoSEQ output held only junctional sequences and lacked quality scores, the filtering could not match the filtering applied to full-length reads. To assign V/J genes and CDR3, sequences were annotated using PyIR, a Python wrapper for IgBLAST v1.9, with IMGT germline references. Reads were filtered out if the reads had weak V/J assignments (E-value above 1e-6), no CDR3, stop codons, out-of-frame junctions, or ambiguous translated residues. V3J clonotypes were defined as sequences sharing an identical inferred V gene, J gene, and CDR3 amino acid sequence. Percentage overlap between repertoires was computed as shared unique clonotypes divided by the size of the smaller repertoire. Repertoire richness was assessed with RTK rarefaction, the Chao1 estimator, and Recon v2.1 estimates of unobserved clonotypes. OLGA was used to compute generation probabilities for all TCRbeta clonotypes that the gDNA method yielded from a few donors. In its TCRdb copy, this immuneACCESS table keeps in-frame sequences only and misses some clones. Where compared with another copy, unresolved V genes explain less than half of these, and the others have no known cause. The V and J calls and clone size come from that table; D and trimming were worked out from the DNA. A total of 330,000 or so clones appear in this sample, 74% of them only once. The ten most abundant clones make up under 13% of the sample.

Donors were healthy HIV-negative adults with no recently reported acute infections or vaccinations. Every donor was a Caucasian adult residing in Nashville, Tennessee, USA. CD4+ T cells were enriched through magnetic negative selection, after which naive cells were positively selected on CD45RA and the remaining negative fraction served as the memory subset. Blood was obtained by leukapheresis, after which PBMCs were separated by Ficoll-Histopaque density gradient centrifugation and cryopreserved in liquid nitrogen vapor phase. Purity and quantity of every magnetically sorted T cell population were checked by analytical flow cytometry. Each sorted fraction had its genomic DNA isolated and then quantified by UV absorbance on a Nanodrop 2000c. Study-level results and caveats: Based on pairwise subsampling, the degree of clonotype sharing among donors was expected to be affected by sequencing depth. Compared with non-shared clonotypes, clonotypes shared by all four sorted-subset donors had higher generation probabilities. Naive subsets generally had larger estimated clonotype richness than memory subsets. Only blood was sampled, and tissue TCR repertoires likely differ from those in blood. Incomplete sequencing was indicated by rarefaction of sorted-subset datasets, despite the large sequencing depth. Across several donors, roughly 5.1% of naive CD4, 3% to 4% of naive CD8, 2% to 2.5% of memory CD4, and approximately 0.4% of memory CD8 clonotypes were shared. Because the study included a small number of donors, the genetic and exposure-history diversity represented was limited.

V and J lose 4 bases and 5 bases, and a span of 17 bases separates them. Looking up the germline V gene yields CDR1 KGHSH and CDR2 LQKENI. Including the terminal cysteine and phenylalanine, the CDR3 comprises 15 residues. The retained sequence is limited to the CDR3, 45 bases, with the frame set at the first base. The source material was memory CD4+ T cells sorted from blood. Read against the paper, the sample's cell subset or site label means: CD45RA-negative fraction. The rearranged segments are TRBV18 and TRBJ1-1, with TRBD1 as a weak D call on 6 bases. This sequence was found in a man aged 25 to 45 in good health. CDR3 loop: CASSLPSGGGTEAFF. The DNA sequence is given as TGTGCCAGCTCACTACCCTCGGGGGGCGGGACTGAAGCTTTCTTT.